A selection of T cell receptor beta chains follows, all from one sample in a study of blood T cells in healthy people across ages. Using its own MiXCR run on the 5' RACE reads, TCRdb lists one record per CDR3 protein. The repertoire holds 1.5 million to 2 million distinct CDR3 sequences, with roughly 30% as singletons. Material: blood. These receptors originate from a woman aged 25 to 39 in good health. CDR3s include the opening cysteine and the closing phenylalanine or tryptophan. A D gene is named only where the DNA matches it firmly. The listing skips clone size in some rows; elsewhere it reads once, few, many or a size class.

TRBJ2-3 | TRBV12-3/TRBV12-4 | . | . | CASTPRLNTQYF | TGTGCCAGCACCCCGAGGCTTAATACGCAGTATTTT
TRBJ2-3 | TRBV20-1 | . | . | CSAGLPSTDTQYF | TGCAGTGCTGGACTACCTAGCACAGATACGCAGTATTTT
TRBJ2-6 | TRBV9 | . | . | CASSFSETGANVLTF | TGTGCCAGCAGCTTCAGCGAGACTGGGGCCAACGTCCTGACTTTC
TRBJ2-5 | TRBV9 | . | many | CASSEDVRVQETQYF | TGTGCCAGCAGCGAGGATGTGCGGGTACAAGAGACCCAGTACTTC
TRBJ1-1 | TRBV20-1 | TRBD1 | many | CSARFRGGEGTEAFF | TGCAGTGCTAGGTTCAGGGGGGGGGAGGGGACTGAAGCTTTCTTT
TRBJ2-3 | TRBV5-1 | . | many | CASRPGADTQYF | TGCGCCAGCAGGCCGGGGGCAGATACGCAGTATTTT
TRBJ2-7 | TRBV20-1 | TRBD1 | many | CSARDSSYEQYF | TGCAGCGCCAGGGACAGCTCCTACGAGCAGTACTTC
TRBJ1-2 | TRBV7-3 | TRBD1 | . | CTSSAAVGDSLNYGYTF | TGTACCAGCAGCGCAGCTGTAGGGGACAGCTTAAACTATGGCTACACCTTC
TRBJ1-2 | TRBV5-1 | . | . | CANRSGIRSNYGYTF | TGCGCCAACAGATCGGGGATTAGGTCTAACTATGGCTACACCTTC
TRBJ1-2 | TRBV5-1 | TRBD1 | few | CASSIDTGGAGGYTF | TGCGCCAGCAGCATCGATACAGGGGGCGCCGGTGGCTACACCTTC